These 23 T cell receptor beta chains came from one sample sequenced in a study of shared clonotypes between healthy human individuals. Repertoires were generated with immunoSEQ multiplex PCR, while TCRdb's copy carries only in-frame clones and drops some. In the table there are roughly 2.6 million clones, approximately 94% of which are singletons. Input material: naive CD4+ T cells sorted from blood. As for subset: CD45RA+ positively selected. The receptor set was obtained from a man between 18 and 35 years old in good health.

This chain uses TRBV7-8 with TRBJ1-1; 7 bases align to TRBD1. The CDR3 contains 15 residues. V lost 5 bases, J lost 0 bases, and 6 bases stayed unmatched. The V gene's germline CDR1 is SGHVS and CDR2 FQNEAQ. CDR3 bases: TGTGCCAGCAGCCATAGAGGGGGCGTGAACACTGAAGCTTTCTTT. Residues: CASSHRGGVNTEAFF.

The J gene is TRBJ2-2, the V gene TRBV6-6; D is unresolved. CDR3 length equals 15 residues. CDR1 is MNHNY and CDR2 is SVGAGI in the germline V gene (reference sequence). The V end was cut by 6 bases, the J end by 3 bases, with 14 bases between. The CDR3 region has the DNA TGTGCCAGCAGGGCCGGGCCAAGCGACACCGGGGAGCTGTTTTTT. Encoded protein: CASRAGPSDTGELFF.

The chain recombines TRBV7-8 with TRBJ2-3; TRBD2 matches 11 bases. V lost 5 bases to trimming and J lost 2 bases; unmatched junction nucleotides: 18. Germline CDR1 is SGHVS and CDR2 is FQNEAQ. There are 20 residues in the CDR3. The CDR3 nucleotides read TGTGCCAGCAGCCTTGGACTAGCGGGCGTAAGGTCAACACACACAGATACGCAGTATTTT. Encoded protein: CASSLGLAGVRSTHTDTQYF.

The rearrangement joins TRBV19 to TRBJ1-5; no clear D. The CDR3 sequence is 14 residues long. The V and J ends lost 5 bases and 0 bases respectively, with 8 bases between them. Germline CDR1 reads LNHDA; CDR2 reads SQIVND (reference sequence). CDR3 nucleotide sequence: TGTGCCAGTAGTGCTCAGAATAGCAATCAGCCCCAGCATTTT. It translates to CASSAQNSNQPQHF.

CDR3 DNA sequence: TGTGCCAGCAGCCCAGGGGGCCGCACAGATACGCAGTATTTT. Translation gives CASSPGGRTDTQYF. The J gene is TRBJ2-3, the V gene TRBV5-6, with TRBD1 matching over 8 bases. The CDR3 has 14 amino acids. With 4 bases clipped from V and 1 base from J, the junction kept 2 bases outside the gene matches. The germline V gene encodes CDR1 SGHDT and CDR2 YYEEEE. The full variable domain, in which reference TRBV5-6 and TRBJ2-3 provide the parts outside the CDR3, is DAGVTQSPTHLIKTRGQQVTLRCSPKSGHDTVSWYQQALGQGPQFIFQYYEEEERQRGNFPDRFSGHQFPNYSSELNVNALLLGDSALYLCASSPGGRTDTQYFGPGTRLTVL.

J is TRBJ2-4 and V is TRBV19, with 7 nucleotides matching TRBD1. Germline trimming cut 9 bases from V and 3 bases from J; bases unmatched to any gene: 5. Germline V gene data show CDR1 as LNHDA and CDR2 as SQIVND (reference sequence). The CDR3 spans 13 residues. CDR3 residues: CASTPGGKNIQYF. CDR3 bases: TGTGCCAGCACTCCAGGGGGCAAAAACATTCAGTACTTC.

The V call is TRBV10-3, the J call TRBJ1-2; TRBD1 aligns across 7 bases. Germline V gene data show CDR1 as ENHRY and CDR2 as SYGVKD. The J segment lost 3 bases and the V segment lost 7 bases, leaving 8 bases of the junction unmatched. CDR3 length: 14 residues. As DNA, the CDR3 is TGTGCCATCACCAAAGACAGGGCTGACTATGGCTACACCTTC. It encodes CAITKDRADYGYTF.

This chain connects TRBV10-3 to TRBJ2-7; TRBD2 matches at 10 bases. This CDR3 spans 13 amino acids. Per germline, CDR1 ENHRY and CDR2 SYGVKD. V shed 5 bases and J 7 bases; nucleotides not matched to a gene: 5. The CDR3 DNA follows: TGTGCCATCAGTAGCGGGGGGGCAGGGGAGCAGTACTTC. It encodes CAISSGGAGEQYF.

V usage is TRBV27 and J usage is TRBJ2-7; 15 positions agree with TRBD2. Looked up from germline, CDR1 is MNHEY and CDR2 is SMNVEV (reference sequence). J lost 5 bases, V lost 0 bases, and 8 bases had no gene match. This CDR3 spans 18 amino acids. The CDR3 DNA is TGTGCCAGCAGTTTATCCCGGACTAGCGGGAGGGTGGGGAACGAGCAGTACTTC. As protein: CASSLSRTSGRVGNEQYF.

The chain is built from TRBV15 and TRBJ2-3; 9 nucleotides agree with TRBD2. Losses at the gene ends were 1 base for V and 4 bases for J; bases not matched to a gene: 6. CDR1 and CDR2 (germline): LNHNV, YYDKDF (reference sequence). The CDR3 is 16 residues long. Here the CDR3 reads CATSRALAGAADTQYF. CDR3 in DNA: TGTGCCACCAGCAGAGCCTTAGCGGGGGCAGCAGATACGCAGTATTTT.

A remark on this clone: At the DNA level, this CDR3 is encoded by other sequences in the same sample as well. The gene calls are TRBV2 and TRBJ1-1; possible D gene TRBD1, 5 bases. Germline V gives CDR1 SNHLY, CDR2 FYNNEI. The CDR3 runs 13 residues. The V end lost 4 bases, the J end lost 5 bases, and 11 bases lay between the germline ends. CDR3 loop: CASSGQGRTEAFF. CDR3 bases: TGTGCCAGCAGTGGGCAGGGAAGAACTGAAGCTTTCTTT.

This clone has only a few counts. Within the sample, other DNA sequences also encode this same CDR3. The chain links TRBV5-1 to TRBJ1-2; no reliable D call. This CDR3 has 15 residues. CDR1 and CDR2 from the germline V gene are SGHRS and YFSETQ. Trimming left V 2 bases short and J 0 bases short, with 11 bases between. CDR3 bases: TGCGCCAGCAGCTTAGAGGGCCGCTCTAACTATGGCTACACCTTC. It specifies CASSLEGRSNYGYTF.

The sample holds one count of this clone. The CDR3 DNA reads TGTGCCACCAGCGTGTCGGGACAAAGCACAGATACGCAGTATTTT. It yields the protein CATSVSGQSTDTQYF. The chain uses TRBV15 and TRBJ2-3; tentatively, D is TRBD1 (6 bases). Between the trimmed V and J ends, which lost 5 bases and 0 bases, there was a span of 12 bases. This CDR3 is built from 15 residues. In germline, CDR1 is LNHNV, CDR2 YYDKDF (reference sequence).

This clone was counted only a few times. V and J are TRBV19 and TRBJ1-4, with 9 nucleotides matching TRBD1. With 4 bases clipped from V and 13 bases from J, the junction kept 13 bases outside the gene matches. Per the germline V gene, CDR1 is LNHDA and CDR2 is SQIVND (reference sequence). This CDR3 is built from 15 residues. CDR3 DNA: TGTGCCAGTAGTACTTCTCCCACGGACAGGGGAGTACTGTTTTTT. It yields the protein CASSTSPTDRGVLFF. The whole variable domain, filled in from reference TRBV19 and TRBJ1-4, reads DGGITQSPKYLFRKEGQNVTLSCEQNLNHDAMYWYRQDPGQGLRLIYYSQIVNDFQKGDIAEGYSVSREKKESFPLTVTSAQKNPTAFYLCASSTSPTDRGVLFFGSGTQLSVL.

For this clone: Its ends do not fully match the called genes, so a read error is possible. V usage is TRBV7-7 and J usage is TRBJ2-2; D is unclear. The CDR3 runs to 16 residues. The germline CDR1 and CDR2 sequences are SSHAT and FNYEAQ (reference sequence). In DNA, the CDR3 is TGTGCTAGCAGCCTAGAGCCCCCGGGGAACACCGGGGAGCTGTTTTTT. Translation: CASSLEPPGNTGELFF.

The genes are TRBV6-5 and TRBJ2-2; D is perhaps TRBD1 or TRBD2 (5 bases each). The CDR3 totals 15 residues. Germline-derived CDR1 and CDR2 are MNHEY and SVGAGI. The V end lost 4 bases, the J end lost 2 bases, and 11 bases lay between the germline ends. In DNA, the CDR3 is TGTGCCAGCAGTTCAGGGACCATTAACACCGGGGAGCTGTTTTTT. Amino acids: CASSSGTINTGELFF.

V and J are TRBV10-3 and TRBJ1-2, with D possibly being TRBD1 (6 bases). This CDR3 has 12 amino acids. V dropped 6 bases and J dropped 10 bases, with 15 bases sitting between them. Germline CDR1 ENHRY, CDR2 SYGVKD. The CDR3 sequence: CAISPTGQFYTF. Written as DNA, the CDR3 is TGTGCCATCAGCCCGACAGGACAATTCTACACCTTC.

This clone has just a few counts. CDR3 coding DNA: TGTGCCAGCAGCCGACAGGGGGCGGTTTCACCCCTCCACTTT. This gives the protein CASSRQGAVSPLHF. This chain connects TRBV7-9 to TRBJ1-6; the match to TRBD1 covers 10 bases. Germline loops: CDR1 SEHNR, CDR2 FQNEAQ (reference sequence). With V trimmed by 5 bases and J by 9 bases, 4 bases remained unmatched. The CDR3 consists of 14 residues.

As concerns this clone: A read error may produce the germline difference seen at one junction end. This chain connects TRBV6-1 to TRBJ2-5; 12 bases fit TRBD2. Looked up from germline, CDR1 is MNHNS and CDR2 is SASEGT. This CDR3 comprises 18 residues. The CDR3 reads CASSESLAGGHYQETQYF. The CDR3 bases are TGTGCCAGCAGTGAATCACTAGCGGGGGGCCACTACCAGGAGACCCAGTACTTC.

The rearrangement links TRBV27 to TRBJ1-4; D remains unclear. This CDR3 contains 15 residues. Trimming removed 5 bases from V and 8 bases from J, with 18 bases in between. The germline CDR1 and CDR2 sequences are MNHEY and SMNVEV (reference sequence). Here the CDR3 DNA reads TGTGCCAGCAGTCCCCGCGGCAGTTCCTACGAAAAACTGTTTTTT. Translating gives CASSPRGSSYEKLFF.

The V and J genes are TRBV13 and TRBJ2-7; 7 bases map to TRBD1. This CDR3 spans 15 amino acids. Germline V gene sequence: CDR1 PRHDT, CDR2 FYEKMQ (reference sequence). With 5 bases clipped from V and 3 bases from J, the junction kept 10 bases outside the gene matches. Here the CDR3 reads CASSPRQGRDYEQYF. CDR3 nucleotide sequence: TGTGCCAGCAGCCCCAGACAGGGCCGCGACTACGAGCAGTACTTC.

The chain joins TRBV11-2 to TRBJ1-6; the D gene is possibly TRBD1 (5 bases). In germline, CDR1 is SGHAT, CDR2 FQNNGV. Trimming cost V 5 bases and J 5 bases, with 13 bases left between them. The CDR3 is made up of 15 amino acids. CDR3 loop: CASSPYGRDNSPLHF. CDR3 bases: TGTGCCAGCAGCCCCTACGGCAGGGATAATTCACCCCTCCACTTT.

The gene calls are TRBV18 and TRBJ1-1; D not resolved. Per the germline V gene, CDR1 is KGHSH and CDR2 is LQKENI. Trimming took 2 bases from V and 7 from J, leaving 8 bases between them. The CDR3 consists of 12 residues. The CDR3 DNA reads TGTGCCAGCTCACCAGTAGTGCTTGAAGCTTTCTTT. Protein: CASSPVVLEAFF.